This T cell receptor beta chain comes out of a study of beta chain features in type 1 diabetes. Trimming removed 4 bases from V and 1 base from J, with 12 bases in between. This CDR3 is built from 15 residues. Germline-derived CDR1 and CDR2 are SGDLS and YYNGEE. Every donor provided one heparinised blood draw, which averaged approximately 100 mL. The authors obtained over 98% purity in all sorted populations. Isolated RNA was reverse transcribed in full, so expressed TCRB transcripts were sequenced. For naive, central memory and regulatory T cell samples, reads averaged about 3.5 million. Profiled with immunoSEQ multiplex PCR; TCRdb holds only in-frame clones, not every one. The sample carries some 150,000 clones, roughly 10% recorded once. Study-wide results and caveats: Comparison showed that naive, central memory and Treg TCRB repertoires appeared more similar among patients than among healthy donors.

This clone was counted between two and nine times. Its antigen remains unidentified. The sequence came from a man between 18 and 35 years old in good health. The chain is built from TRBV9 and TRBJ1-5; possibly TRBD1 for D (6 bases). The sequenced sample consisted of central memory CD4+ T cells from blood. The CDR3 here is CASSPSGASNQPQHF. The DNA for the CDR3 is TGTGCCAGCAGCCCGTCAGGGGCGAGCAATCAGCCCCAGCATTTT. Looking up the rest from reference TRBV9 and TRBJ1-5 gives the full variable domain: DSGVTQTPKHLITATGQRVTLRCSPRSGDLSVYWYQQSLDQGLQFLIQYYNGEERAKGNILERFSAQQFPDLHSELNLSSLELGDSALYFCASSPSGASNQPQHFGDGTRLSIL.